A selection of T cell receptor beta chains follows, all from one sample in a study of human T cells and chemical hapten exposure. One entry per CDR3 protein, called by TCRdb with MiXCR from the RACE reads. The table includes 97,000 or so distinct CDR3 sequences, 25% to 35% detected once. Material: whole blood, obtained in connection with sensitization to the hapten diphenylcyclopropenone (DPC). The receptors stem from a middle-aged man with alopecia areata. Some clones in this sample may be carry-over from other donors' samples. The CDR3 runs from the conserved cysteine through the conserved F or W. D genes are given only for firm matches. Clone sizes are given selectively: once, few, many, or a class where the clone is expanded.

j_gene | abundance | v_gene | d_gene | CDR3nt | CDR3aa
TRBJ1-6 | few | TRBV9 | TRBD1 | TGTGCCAGCAGCCTGGACAGGGAGTCACCCCTCCACTTT | CASSLDRESPLHF
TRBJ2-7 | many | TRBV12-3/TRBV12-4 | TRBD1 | TGTGCCAGCAGGGGACAGGGAATAAGGAACGAGCAGTACTTC | CASRGQGIRNEQYF
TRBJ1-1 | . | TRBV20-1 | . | TGCAGTGCTAGAGTTTATACTGAAGCTTTCTTT | CSARVYTEAFF
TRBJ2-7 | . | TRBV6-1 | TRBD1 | TGTGCCAGCAGTGAAGCGTGGACAGGCGATTACGAGCAGTACTTC | CASSEAWTGDYEQYF
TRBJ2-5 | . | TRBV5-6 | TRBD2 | TGTGCCAGCAGCCCGGGACTAGCGGAAGAGACCCAGTACTTC | CASSPGLAEETQYF
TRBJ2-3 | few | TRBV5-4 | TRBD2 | TGTGCCAGCAGCACTCGGACTAGCCTGACGCGTGGAGATACGCAGTATTTT | CASSTRTSLTRGDTQYF
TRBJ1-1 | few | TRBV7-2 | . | TGTGCCAGCAGCTTAGCCCCCGGGGTTAACACTGAAGCTTTCTTT | CASSLAPGVNTEAFF
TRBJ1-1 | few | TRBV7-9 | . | TGTGCCAGCATTGCGGCAGGAAACACTGAAGCTTTCTTT | CASIAAGNTEAFF
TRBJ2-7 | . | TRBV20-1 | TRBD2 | TGCAGTGCTAGAGATCGGCGACTAGCGGGAGTCGAGCAGTACTTC | CSARDRRLAGVEQYF
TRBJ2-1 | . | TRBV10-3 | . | TGTGCCATCAAAGGGACTGACACTTCGGATGAGCAGTTCTTC | CAIKGTDTSDEQFF